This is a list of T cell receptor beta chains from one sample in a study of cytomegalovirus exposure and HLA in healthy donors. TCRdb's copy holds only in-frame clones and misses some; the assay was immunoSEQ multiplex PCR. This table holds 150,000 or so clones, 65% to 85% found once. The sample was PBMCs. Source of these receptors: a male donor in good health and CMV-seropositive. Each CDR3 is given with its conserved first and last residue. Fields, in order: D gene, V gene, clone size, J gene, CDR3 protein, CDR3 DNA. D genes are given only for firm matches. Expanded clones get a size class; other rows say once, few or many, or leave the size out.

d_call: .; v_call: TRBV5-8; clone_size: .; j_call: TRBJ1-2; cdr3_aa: CASSWEFSGGGYTF; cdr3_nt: TGTGCCAGCAGCTGGGAGTTTTCGGGGGGCGGCTACACCTTC
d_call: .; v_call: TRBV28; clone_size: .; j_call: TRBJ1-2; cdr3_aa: CASSLASRYGYTF; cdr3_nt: TGTGCCAGCAGTTTAGCTTCCAGGTATGGCTACACCTTC
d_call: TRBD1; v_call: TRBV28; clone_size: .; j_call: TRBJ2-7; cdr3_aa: CAARGQGAAARSYEQYF; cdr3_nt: TGTGCCGCCAGGGGACAGGGGGCGGCTGCGAGGTCATACGAGCAGTACTTC
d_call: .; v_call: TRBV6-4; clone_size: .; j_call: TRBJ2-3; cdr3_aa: CASSGEGSDTQYF; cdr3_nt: TGTGCCAGCAGTGGCGAGGGCTCAGATACGCAGTATTTT
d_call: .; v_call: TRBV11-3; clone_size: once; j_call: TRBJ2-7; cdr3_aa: CASSLGADRFSYEQYF; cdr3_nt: TGTGCCAGCAGCTTAGGCGCGGACAGATTCTCCTACGAGCAGTACTTC
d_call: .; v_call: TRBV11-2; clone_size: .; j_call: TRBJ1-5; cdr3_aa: CASSLDAGTWQPQHF; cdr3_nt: TGTGCCAGCAGCTTAGATGCGGGGACGTGGCAGCCCCAGCATTTT
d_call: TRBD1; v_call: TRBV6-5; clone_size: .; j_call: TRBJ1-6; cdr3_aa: CASSYSRQGDSPLHF; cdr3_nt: TGTGCCAGCAGTTACTCCAGACAGGGAGATTCACCCCTCCACTTT
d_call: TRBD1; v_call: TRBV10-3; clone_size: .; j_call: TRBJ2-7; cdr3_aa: CAISGGQDYEQYF; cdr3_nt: TGTGCCATCAGTGGCGGACAGGACTACGAGCAGTACTTC
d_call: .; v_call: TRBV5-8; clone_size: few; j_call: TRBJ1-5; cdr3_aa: CASSFLGGGRQAQHF; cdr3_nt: TGTGCCAGCAGCTTCCTGGGTGGGGGCAGGCAGGCCCAGCATTTT
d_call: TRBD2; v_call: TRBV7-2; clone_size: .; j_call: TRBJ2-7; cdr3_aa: CATGLALGEQYF; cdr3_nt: TGTGCCACCGGACTAGCTTTGGGGGAGCAGTACTTC
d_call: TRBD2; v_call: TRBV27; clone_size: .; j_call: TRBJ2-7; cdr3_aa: CASSLIAGGPIEQYF; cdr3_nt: TGTGCCAGCAGTTTAATAGCGGGAGGGCCAATCGAGCAGTACTTC
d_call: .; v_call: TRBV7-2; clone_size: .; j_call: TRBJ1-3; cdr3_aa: CASSLGGHSGNTIYF; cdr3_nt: TGTGCCAGCAGCTTAGGGGGCCACTCTGGAAACACCATATATTTT